The clone carrying this T cell receptor (beta chain) was recorded once. These data originate in a study of blood T cell repertoires in COVID-19. Whole-study context: T cells, B-cell-depleted T cells, or PBMCs supplied cDNA or gDNA.

The Seattle site enrolled patients during active infection and followed them longitudinally. The ends were cut back, 3 bases at V and 2 bases at J, with 10 bases in the middle. The CDR3 is 15 residues long. Germline CDR1 is MGHDK and CDR2 is SYGVNS. In the authors' workflow: Amplification of reference gene primers was used by the study to estimate nucleated cell counts. This table comes from immunoSEQ multiplex PCR, and its TCRdb copy is limited to in-frame clones, with some not included. From that table come the V and J calls and clone size; the DNA was used to work out D and trimming. The profile shows about 220,000 clones, about 82% of them singletons.

The source of this sequence is a woman aged 70-85 years with COVID-19, enrolled during active disease. The chain recombines TRBV25-1 with TRBJ2-2; D is undetermined. The sequenced material came from peripheral blood. The CDR3 reads CASSDAGYNTGELFF. The CDR3 nucleotides are TGTGCCAGCAGTGATGCCGGGTACAACACCGGGGAGCTGTTTTTT. The variable domain in full, completed from reference TRBV25-1 and TRBJ2-2, reads EADIYQTPRYLVIGTGKKITLECSQTMGHDKMYWYQQDPGMELHLIHYSYGVNSTEKGDLSSESTVSRIRTEHFPLTLESARPSHTSQYLCASSDAGYNTGELFFGEGSRLTVL.